The 16 T cell receptor beta chains in this list originate from one sample, sequenced in a study of siplizumab effects on memory and regulatory T cells. The data were produced by immunoSEQ multiplex PCR, yet TCRdb's version contains in-frame clones alone and is incomplete. The sample lists approximately 100,000 clones, around 90% occurring once. The sequenced material came from CD4+ T cells sorted from blood. The receptors here all came from a human donor in good health. Some clones in this sample may be carry-over from other donors' samples.

The chain carries TRBV6-1 and TRBJ1-1; D not resolved. Germline assignment: CDR1 MNHNS and CDR2 SASEGT. This CDR3 has 14 amino acids. V dropped 5 bases and J dropped 1 base, with 11 bases sitting between them. The CDR3: CASSKERTNTEAFF. The CDR3 region has the DNA TGTGCCAGCAGTAAAGAACGCACGAACACTGAAGCTTTCTTT.

The chain couples TRBV4-2 to TRBJ2-3; possibly TRBD2 for D (5 bases). With 2 bases removed from V and 4 bases from J, the gap between germline ends came to 10 bases. CDR1 and CDR2 (germline): LGHNA, YNFKEQ. There are 14 residues in the CDR3. DNA of the CDR3: TGTGCCAGCAGCCAACTAGCCTGGGCAGATACGCAGTATTTT. Translating it yields CASSQLAWADTQYF.

The rearrangement joins TRBV19 to TRBJ2-3; weak D call: TRBD2 (5 bases). Germline V lookup: CDR1 LNHDA, CDR2 SQIVND (reference sequence). Trimming left V 5 bases short and J 5 bases short, with 5 bases between. The CDR3 is 11 residues long. CDR3 DNA: TGTGCCAGTAGTGCGGGAGATACGCAGTATTTT. Protein sequence: CASSAGDTQYF.

The J gene is TRBJ2-1, the V gene TRBV7-2, with unresolved D. The CDR3 consists of 17 residues. The ends were cut back, 2 bases at V and 3 bases at J, with 17 bases in the middle. CDR1 and CDR2 from the germline V gene are SGHTA and FQGNSA. The CDR3: CASSLSVPAMLYNEQFF. The CDR3 DNA reads as TGTGCCAGCAGCTTATCGGTCCCGGCTATGCTCTACAATGAGCAGTTCTTC.

The chain employs TRBV2 and TRBJ2-1; D not certain. The length of the CDR3 is 12 residues. Germline CDR1 reads SNHLY; CDR2 reads FYNNEI. The V gene lost 6 bases and the J gene lost 8 bases, with 11 bases spanning the gap. In DNA form, the CDR3 reads TGTGCCAGCAGGCCACTCGGAGATGAGCAGTTCTTC. Translating it yields CASRPLGDEQFF. Full variable domain (rest looked up from reference TRBV2 and TRBJ2-1): EPEVTQTPSHQVTQMGQEVILRCVPISNHLYFYWYRQILGQKVEFLVSFYNNEISEKSEIFDDQFSVERPDGSNFTLKIRSTKLEDSAMYFCASRPLGDEQFFGPGTRLTVL.

The chain carries TRBV5-1 and TRBJ1-4; the D gene is possibly TRBD1 (6 bases). The germline CDR1 and CDR2 sequences are SGHRS and YFSETQ. The CDR3 covers 18 residues. The V end was cut by 4 bases, the J end by 0 bases, with 19 bases between. The CDR3 region is CASSLVSGHHSTNEKLFF. CDR3 DNA: TGCGCCAGCAGCCTTGTCTCGGGACACCATTCAACTAATGAAAAACTGTTTTTT.

The chain combines TRBV18 with TRBJ2-3; D uncertain. CDR1 and CDR2 from the germline V gene are KGHSH and LQKENI. Trimming took 8 bases from V and 4 from J, leaving 10 bases between them. CDR3 length: 12 amino acids. The CDR3 sequence: CASQRLADTQYF. In DNA, the CDR3 is TGTGCCAGCCAAAGGTTGGCAGATACGCAGTATTTT.

The V and J genes are TRBV7-9 and TRBJ2-1; no definite D call. Germline values: CDR1 SEHNR, CDR2 FQNEAQ (reference sequence). V was pared by 2 bases and J by 7 bases, with 12 bases between. The CDR3 totals 14 residues. As DNA, the CDR3 is TGTGCCAGCAGCTTAAAGTGGGTTTCAAATGAGCAGTTCTTC. Amino acid sequence: CASSLKWVSNEQFF.

This clone was seen a few times. The CDR3 DNA reads as TGTGCCAGCAGCTCCCCGGGGGCGGGGGGAACAGGAGATACGCAGTATTTT. Protein: CASSSPGAGGTGDTQYF. The genes are TRBV7-3 and TRBJ2-3, with 8 bases fitting TRBD2. Trimming cost V 4 bases and J 5 bases; bases outside gene matches: 14. Per germline, CDR1 SGHTA and CDR2 FQGTGA. This CDR3 comprises 17 residues.

This clone appeared a few times. This rearrangement joins TRBV28 to TRBJ1-2; the match to TRBD1 covers 11 bases. The germline V gene has CDR1 MDHEN and CDR2 SYDVKM. V shed 5 bases, J shed 5 bases, and the junction held 7 bases outside the gene matches. The CDR3 consists of 15 residues. CDR3 DNA sequence: TGTGCCAGCAGTACGGGGACAGGGGGTGGATATGGCTACACCTTC. As protein: CASSTGTGGGYGYTF.

The chain uses TRBV27 and TRBJ2-3; 7 bases are a match to TRBD2. Germline CDR1 and CDR2: MNHEY and SMNVEV (reference sequence). The CDR3 is 16 residues long. The V segment lost 2 bases and the J segment 1 base; nucleotides outside the gene matches: 6. The CDR3 loop is CASSLLTSVGTDTQYF. The CDR3 coding sequence is TGTGCCAGCAGTTTACTCACTAGCGTCGGCACAGATACGCAGTATTTT.

Here the CDR3 reads CATRGGGSGNQPQHF. The CDR3 DNA reads as TGTGCCACCCGCGGAGGGGGCTCGGGCAATCAGCCCCAGCATTTT. This chain connects TRBV19 to TRBJ1-5; 7 nucleotides align to TRBD1. This CDR3 has 15 amino acids. Losses at the gene ends were 10 bases for V and 2 bases for J; bases not matched to a gene: 11. The germline V gene has CDR1 LNHDA and CDR2 SQIVND (reference sequence). The full variable domain, completed using reference TRBV19 and TRBJ1-5, is DGGITQSPKYLFRKEGQNVTLSCEQNLNHDAMYWYRQDPGQGLRLIYYSQIVNDFQKGDIAEGYSVSREKKESFPLTVTSAQKNPTAFYLCATRGGGSGNQPQHFGDGTRLSIL.

V and J are TRBV6-5 and TRBJ2-5, with D hard to call. The CDR3 runs to 13 residues. Looked up from germline, CDR1 is MNHEY and CDR2 is SVGAGI. Trimming left V 2 bases short and J 5 bases short, with 9 bases between. The DNA of the CDR3 is TGTGCCAGCAGTTACGTGCGCAGGGAGACCCAGTACTTC. Protein: CASSYVRRETQYF.

The V gene is TRBV9, the J gene TRBJ2-7; no firm D call. V was trimmed by 0 bases and J by 2 bases, leaving 9 bases between them. CDR3 length equals 14 residues. Germline loops: CDR1 SGDLS, CDR2 YYNGEE. The CDR3 nucleotides are TGTGCCAGCAGCGTAGGTTCACCCCCCTACGAGCAGTACTTC. It is translated as CASSVGSPPYEQYF. Combining the CDR3 with reference TRBV9 and TRBJ2-7 gives the whole variable domain DSGVTQTPKHLITATGQRVTLRCSPRSGDLSVYWYQQSLDQGLQFLIQYYNGEERAKGNILERFSAQQFPDLHSELNLSSLELGDSALYFCASSVGSPPYEQYFGPGTRLTVT.

V is TRBV6-6 and J is TRBJ2-3; possibly TRBD2 for D (6 bases). The CDR3 is 15 amino acids. The germline V gene has CDR1 MNHNY and CDR2 SVGAGI (reference sequence). V was cut by 0 bases and J by 5 bases, with 12 bases left in between. The CDR3 here is CASSYSAGRGDTQYF. The CDR3 coding sequence is TGTGCCAGCAGTTACTCGGCGGGAAGGGGAGATACGCAGTATTTT.

The rearrangement uses TRBV5-1 and TRBJ2-1; perhaps D is TRBD1 or TRBD2 (6 bases each). The CDR3 covers 14 residues. Germline loops: CDR1 SGHRS, CDR2 YFSETQ. The V end was cut by 3 bases, the J end by 8 bases, with 15 bases between. This CDR3 is CASSWAGQLDEQFF. The CDR3 DNA sequence: TGCGCCAGCAGCTGGGCGGGACAACTTGATGAGCAGTTCTTC.